The 27 T cell receptor beta chains given below trace back to one sample, sequenced in a study of PD-L1 blockade in urothelial cancer. Time point reported: pretreatment peripheral blood. The protocol was immunoSEQ multiplex PCR, while the TCRdb copy is restricted to in-frame clones and leaves out a portion. This table has more than 45,000 clones, around 80% appearing once. Source: PBMCs, taken around atezolizumab (anti-PD-L1) treatment. All receptors derive from a man in his 70s with urothelial cancer.

The chain employs TRBV7-6 and TRBJ2-2, with 9 nucleotides matching TRBD2. V shed 4 bases, J shed 4 bases, and the junction held 1 base outside the gene matches. Germline-derived CDR1 and CDR2 are SGHVS and FNYEAQ. CDR3 size: 14 residues. The CDR3 region has the DNA TGTGCCAGCAGCTCGACTAGCGGCACCGGGGAGCTGTTTTTT. Its translation is CASSSTSGTGELFF.

The chain couples TRBV27 to TRBJ2-1; a weak D match, TRBD2 (6 bases). The CDR3 runs to 15 residues. Trimming pared 5 bases from V and 7 bases from J, leaving 18 bases between. The germline V gene has CDR1 MNHEY and CDR2 SMNVEV (reference sequence). Here the CDR3 reads CASSPRQGGGNEQFF. The DNA for the CDR3 is TGTGCCAGCAGTCCCCGTCAGGGAGGTGGGAATGAGCAGTTCTTC.

This chain connects TRBV5-8 to TRBJ1-4; 7 bases agree with TRBD1. J gave up 0 bases and V 4 bases, and 3 bases lay outside the gene matches. Germline V lookup: CDR1 SGHTS, CDR2 YDEGEE. This CDR3 spans 15 amino acids. CDR3 coding DNA: TGTGCCAGCAGCCCCGGACAGGCAACTAATGAAAAACTGTTTTTT. This encodes CASSPGQATNEKLFF.

V is TRBV27 and J is TRBJ1-2, with 7 bases aligning to TRBD1. Losses at the gene ends were 5 bases for V and 1 base for J; bases not matched to a gene: 7. The CDR3 has 15 amino acids. Germline V gene data show CDR1 as MNHEY and CDR2 as SMNVEV (reference sequence). The CDR3 loop reads CASSPRDRSNYGYTF. The CDR3 DNA sequence: TGTGCCAGCAGTCCTCGGGACAGAAGTAACTATGGCTACACCTTC.

The genes are TRBV19 and TRBJ2-7; 14 bases align to TRBD2. J gave up 6 bases and V 6 bases, and 1 base lay outside the gene matches. CDR1 is LNHDA and CDR2 is SQIVND in the germline V gene (reference sequence). This CDR3 region has 13 residues. The CDR3 loop is CASSGLAGGEQYF. CDR3 DNA: TGTGCCAGTAGCGGACTAGCGGGAGGCGAGCAGTACTTC.

The chain joins TRBV7-9 to TRBJ2-7, with 7 bases lining up with TRBD2. Per the germline V gene, CDR1 is SEHNR and CDR2 is FQNEAQ (reference sequence). This CDR3 is 16 amino acids long. V shed 1 base and J 0 bases; nucleotides not matched to a gene: 6. The CDR3 coding sequence is TGTGCCAGCAGCTTAGAGCGAGGGAGGGCCTCCTACGAGCAGTACTTC. Its protein is CASSLERGRASYEQYF.

In this sample, this clone turned up once. The chain carries TRBV7-2 and TRBJ2-7; D call uncertain. Trimming shortened V by 5 bases and J by 2 bases, and 7 bases separated the two germline ends. The CDR3 loop spans 12 amino acids. Germline CDR1 reads SGHTA; CDR2 reads FQGNSA. CDR3 sequence (DNA): TGTGCCAGCAGCCCCACTCCCTACGAGCAGTACTTC. Its protein product is CASSPTPYEQYF. Drawing the rest from reference TRBV7-2 and TRBJ2-7, the complete variable domain is GAGVSQSPSNKVTEKGKDVELRCDPISGHTALYWYRQSLGQGLEFLIYFQGNSAPDKSGLPSDRFSAERTGGSVSTLTIQRTQQEDSAVYLCASSPTPYEQYFGPGTRLTVT.

This clone appeared once. The J gene is TRBJ2-3, the V gene TRBV25-1; a weak D match, TRBD2 (5 bases). Germline V lookup: CDR1 MGHDK, CDR2 SYGVNS. Trimming cost V 8 bases and J 4 bases, with 22 bases left between them. This CDR3 spans 16 amino acids. CDR3 region: CASALGVASGADTQYF. The CDR3 nucleotides are TGTGCCAGCGCCCTCGGGGTAGCGAGTGGTGCAGATACGCAGTATTTT. Supplemented by reference TRBV25-1 and TRBJ2-3, the full variable domain reads EADIYQTPRYLVIGTGKKITLECSQTMGHDKMYWYQQDPGMELHLIHYSYGVNSTEKGDLSSESTVSRIRTEHFPLTLESARPSHTSQYLCASALGVASGADTQYFGPGTRLTVL.

This clone has just a few counts. The chain uses TRBV6-1 and TRBJ2-7, with D tentatively TRBD2 (5 bases). Germline V gives CDR1 MNHNS, CDR2 SASEGT. The CDR3 sequence is 14 residues long. V was clipped by 0 bases and J by 6 bases, with 12 bases between them. CDR3 nucleotide sequence: TGTGCCAGCAGTGAAGCGCTCGACGCGGGCGAGCAGTACTTC. As protein: CASSEALDAGEQYF.

This clone showed up just once. This chain uses TRBV11-3 with TRBJ1-1; D perhaps matches TRBD1 (6 bases). V lost 1 base and J lost 4, with 13 bases in between. This CDR3 has 15 amino acids. The germline V gene has CDR1 SGHNT and CDR2 YENEEA. This chain's CDR3 is CASSLVGGHGTEAFF. The CDR3 DNA follows: TGTGCCAGCAGCTTAGTAGGGGGACATGGCACTGAAGCTTTCTTT.

The chain has TRBV18 and TRBJ2-3; 14 bases agree with TRBD2. Trimming at V came to 3 bases and at J to 4 bases, leaving 3 bases not matched to a gene. From germline, CDR1 is KGHSH and CDR2 LQKENI. The CDR3 length is 16 residues. The CDR3 region is CASSPTSGGAADTQYF. For the CDR3, the DNA is TGTGCCAGCTCACCGACTAGCGGGGGGGCTGCAGATACGCAGTATTTT.

This clone was found once. The V gene is TRBV7-6, the J gene TRBJ2-1, with TRBD2 matching over 9 bases. CDR1 and CDR2 from the germline V gene are SGHVS and FNYEAQ. V lost 5 bases to trimming and J lost 0 bases; unmatched junction nucleotides: 5. CDR3 length: 16 residues. This chain's CDR3 is CASSLRLADSYNEQFF. The DNA of the CDR3 is TGTGCCAGCAGCCTCCGACTAGCGGACTCCTACAATGAGCAGTTCTTC.

CDR3 loop: CASSLGGRNNEKLFF. CDR3 DNA sequence: TGTGCCAGCAGCTTAGGGGGCAGGAACAATGAAAAACTGTTTTTT. The gene calls are TRBV7-9 and TRBJ1-4, with D possibly matching TRBD1 (5 bases). The CDR3 loop spans 15 amino acids. Between the trimmed V and J ends, which lost 1 base and 5 bases, there was a span of 11 bases. In germline, CDR1 is SEHNR, CDR2 FQNEAQ (reference sequence).

This clone was observed once. V is TRBV28 and J is TRBJ2-1; maybe TRBD2 (5 bases). In germline, CDR1 is MDHEN, CDR2 SYDVKM. This CDR3 is 14 amino acids long. V dropped 3 bases and J dropped 2 bases, with 8 bases sitting between them. The CDR3 loop reads CASSLTGTYNEQFF. The DNA for the CDR3 is TGTGCCAGCAGTTTGACGGGAACCTACAATGAGCAGTTCTTC. The full variable domain, completed using reference TRBV28 and TRBJ2-1, is DVKVTQSSRYLVKRTGEKVFLECVQDMDHENMFWYRQDPGLGLRLIYFSYDVKMKEKGDIPEGYSVSREKKERFSLILESASTNQTSMYLCASSLTGTYNEQFFGPGTRLTVL.

The chain combines TRBV18 with TRBJ1-1; D is undetermined. The V gene's germline CDR1 is KGHSH and CDR2 LQKENI. The V end was cut by 6 bases, the J end by 4 bases, with 12 bases between. The CDR3 is 13 residues long. The CDR3 sequence: CASSSDEGTEAFF. CDR3 DNA: TGTGCCAGCTCCTCGGACGAGGGCACTGAAGCTTTCTTT.

This chain connects TRBV28 to TRBJ1-1, with no clear D. In germline, CDR1 is MDHEN, CDR2 SYDVKM. Deletions cut 7 bases from V and 0 bases from J, with 12 bases between. The CDR3 has 14 amino acids. This CDR3 is CASMVGMMNTEAFF. The CDR3 bases are TGTGCCAGCATGGTCGGGATGATGAACACTGAAGCTTTCTTT.

The chain recombines TRBV5-1 with TRBJ2-3, with 15 bases that match TRBD2. Germline CDR1 reads SGHRS; CDR2 reads YFSETQ. This CDR3 comprises 19 residues. V was pared by 7 bases and J by 2 bases, with 14 bases of the junction left unmatched. CDR3 region: CASSAGTGLAGGFTDTQYF. DNA of the CDR3: TGCGCCAGCTCAGCGGGGACGGGACTAGCGGGGGGTTTCACAGATACGCAGTATTTT.

The table lists this clone with a few counts. This chain uses TRBV19 with TRBJ2-7; D possibly corresponds to TRBD2 (5 bases). Deletions cut 7 bases from V and 0 bases from J, with 10 bases between. CDR3 size: 13 residues. The germline V gene has CDR1 LNHDA and CDR2 SQIVND (reference sequence). Written as DNA, the CDR3 is TGTGCCAGTAAAAGTGGGAGCTCCTACGAGCAGTACTTC. Encoded protein: CASKSGSSYEQYF. The full variable domain, completed using reference TRBV19 and TRBJ2-7, is DGGITQSPKYLFRKEGQNVTLSCEQNLNHDAMYWYRQDPGQGLRLIYYSQIVNDFQKGDIAEGYSVSREKKESFPLTVTSAQKNPTAFYLCASKSGSSYEQYFGPGTRLTVT.

This clone was detected once. At one end the junction does not follow the germline gene, possibly because of a read error. The chain combines TRBV7-8 with TRBJ1-2; D might be TRBD1 (5 bases). Germline loops: CDR1 SGHVS, CDR2 FQNEAQ. This CDR3 has 15 residues. This chain's CDR3 is CVSTIGQPSNYGYTF. The CDR3 DNA reads TGTGTCAGCACCATCGGACAACCTTCTAACTATGGCTACACCTTC.

V gene TRBV28 combines with J gene TRBJ1-2, with 11 bases that match TRBD1. There are 15 residues in the CDR3. CDR1 is MDHEN and CDR2 is SYDVKM in the germline V gene. With V trimmed by 6 bases and J by 4 bases, 7 bases remained unmatched. CDR3 in amino acids: CASSSGQGGRYGYTF. The CDR3 DNA reads TGTGCCAGCAGCTCGGGACAGGGGGGCCGCTATGGCTACACCTTC.

V usage is TRBV5-5 and J usage is TRBJ2-6, with a possible D match to TRBD1 (6 bases). Trimming stripped 0 bases from V and 2 bases from J, with 12 bases between. Germline values: CDR1 SGHKS, CDR2 YYEKEE (reference sequence). The CDR3 runs 17 residues. DNA for the CDR3: TGTGCCAGCAGCTTGGCGCTTACAGGGACTGGGGCCAACGTCCTGACTTTC. Residues: CASSLALTGTGANVLTF.

The chain couples TRBV19 to TRBJ1-4; D uncertain. CDR1 is LNHDA, CDR2 SQIVND, per germline (reference sequence). The CDR3 loop spans 14 amino acids. Trimming took off 3 bases at V and 0 bases at J, with 5 bases between the two ends. The CDR3 protein is CASSMRSTNEKLFF. For the CDR3, the DNA is TGTGCCAGTAGTATGCGATCAACTAATGAAAAACTGTTTTTT.

The chain links TRBV6-4 to TRBJ2-1, with 14 bases fitting TRBD2. The CDR3 loop spans 15 amino acids. V shed 0 bases and J 9 bases; nucleotides not matched to a gene: 1. The germline CDR1 and CDR2 sequences are MRHNA and SNTAGT. CDR3 amino acids: CASSDSTSGGAEQFF. CDR3 coding DNA: TGTGCCAGCAGTGACTCGACTAGCGGGGGGGCTGAGCAGTTCTTC.

The chain carries TRBV7-2 and TRBJ1-1; 9 bases align to TRBD1. J gave up 3 bases and V 1 base, and 3 bases lay outside the gene matches. The CDR3 totals 15 residues. CDR1 is SGHTA, CDR2 FQGNSA, per germline. In nucleotides, the CDR3 is TGTGCCAGCAGCTTAGAGGGACAGGGCTACACTGAAGCTTTCTTT. Encoded protein: CASSLEGQGYTEAFF.

The chain combines TRBV7-2 with TRBJ2-3; D may be TRBD2 (5 bases). Germline CDR1 SGHTA, CDR2 FQGNSA. The V end lost 6 bases, the J end lost 0 bases, and 16 bases lay between the germline ends. This CDR3 is built from 16 residues. The CDR3 DNA reads TGTGCCAGCAGACCCGACTCCCGGACTAGCACAGATACGCAGTATTTT. It codes for CASRPDSRTSTDTQYF.

V is TRBV13 and J is TRBJ1-4, with 7 positions matching TRBD1. Losses at the gene ends were 4 bases for V and 5 bases for J; bases not matched to a gene: 7. This CDR3 is built from 15 residues. Germline values: CDR1 PRHDT, CDR2 FYEKMQ (reference sequence). The CDR3 nucleotides are TGTGCCAGCAGCTCGTCGACAGGGATCAATGAAAAACTGTTTTTT. This encodes CASSSSTGINEKLFF.

This sequence joins TRBV11-3 and TRBJ2-3; D perhaps matches TRBD1 (6 bases). Trimming removed 5 bases at V and 5 bases at J, with 17 bases between. The CDR3 totals 15 residues. Germline lookup yields CDR1 SGHNT and CDR2 YENEEA. Here the CDR3 reads CASSPGTLAGDTQYF. CDR3 DNA: TGTGCCAGCAGCCCGGGGACACTTGCCGGAGATACGCAGTATTTT.